Below, 6 T cell receptor beta chains from the same sample are listed, as sequenced in a study of control samples from healthy donors and cancer patients. The protocol was immunoSEQ multiplex PCR, while the TCRdb copy is restricted to in-frame clones and leaves out a portion. This sample has about 58,000 clones, with approximately 89% found just once. The specimen sequenced was PBMCs. These receptors all stem from a woman aged 55-70 years with lung cancer.

The V and J genes are TRBV24-1 and TRBJ2-1; TRBD2 is a possible D gene (6 bases). Germline V lookup: CDR1 KGHDR, CDR2 SFDVKD. The V gene lost 4 bases and the J gene lost 6 bases, with 15 bases spanning the gap. The CDR3 has 15 residues. The CDR3 is CATSDRGTLLNEQFF. As DNA, the CDR3 is TGTGCCACCAGTGACCGCGGGACCCTCCTCAATGAGCAGTTCTTC.

This chain joins TRBV28 and TRBJ1-2; perhaps TRBD1 as D (6 bases). The CDR3 consists of 16 residues. CDR1 MDHEN and CDR2 SYDVKM come from the germline V gene. Trimming cost V 11 bases and J 4 bases, with 26 bases left between them. The CDR3 coding sequence is TGTGCCGAACAGCTCCGGGCAAACAGGGAAGGCTATGGCTACACCTTC. Amino acid sequence: CAEQLRANREGYGYTF.

Here the CDR3 reads CASSFRGLMRSLHF. The DNA for the CDR3 is TGTGCCAGCAGTTTTCGGGGTCTGATGAGGTCCCTCCACTTT. The chain employs TRBV28 and TRBJ1-6; D is ambiguous. V lost 3 bases and J 14 bases, leaving 17 bases between the germline ends. The CDR3 is 14 residues long. Germline V gene lookup returns CDR1 MDHEN and CDR2 SYDVKM.

The chain uses TRBV5-1 and TRBJ2-7; no clear D gene. V shed 4 bases and J shed 2 bases, with 16 bases lying between them. CDR1 is SGHRS and CDR2 is YFSETQ in the germline V gene. The CDR3 consists of 15 residues. The CDR3 DNA reads as TGCGCCAGCAGCGCACTCCAGGCCCAGCCCTACGAGCAGTACTTC. As protein: CASSALQAQPYEQYF.

The CDR3 loop reads CASAGTPTRKVTEAFF. In nucleotides, the CDR3 is TGTGCCAGTGCCGGGACGCCAACAAGAAAGGTCACTGAAGCTTTCTTT. The V call is TRBV18, the J call TRBJ1-1; D possibly corresponds to TRBD1 (5 bases). V lost 9 bases and J lost 4, with 24 bases in between. CDR1 and CDR2 from the germline V gene are KGHSH and LQKENI. The CDR3 is made up of 16 amino acids.

The gene calls are TRBV9 and TRBJ2-4; 13 nucleotides match TRBD2. The CDR3 loop spans 17 amino acids. The trim removed 0 bases at V and 6 bases at J, leaving 6 bases unmatched. The germline V gene has CDR1 SGDLS and CDR2 YYNGEE. CDR3 residues: CASSVATLAGGPNIQYF. The DNA of the CDR3 is TGTGCCAGCAGCGTAGCTACACTAGCGGGAGGGCCAAACATTCAGTACTTC.